Sequencing of this T cell receptor beta chain was carried out in a study of cytomegalovirus exposure and HLA in healthy donors. Study-wide context: In a later analysis, the approximately 120 validation repertoires were reported to have used the same platform as the approximately 670 first-cohort repertoires. Overall study findings and caveats: The authors enumerated roughly 160 TCR beta chains as linked to cytomegalovirus.

Germline loops: CDR1 SGHRS, CDR2 YFSETQ. The trim removed 2 bases at V and 2 bases at J, leaving 5 bases unmatched. CDR3 length: 15 residues. As concerns this clone: Its specificity is not known.

Assay used: immunoSEQ multiplex PCR; TCRdb lists only in-frame clones, some missing. The sample shows 65,000 to 80,000 clones, 90% to 95% of them seen only once. Source material: PBMCs. This receptor was obtained from a woman in her late teens or twenties in good health and CMV-seropositive. The rearrangement links TRBV5-1 to TRBJ2-3; TRBD1 aligns across 7 bases. The DNA for the CDR3 is TGCGCCAGCAGCTTTAGGGGGCGGTTCACAGATACGCAGTATTTT. This sequence encodes CASSFRGRFTDTQYF. The whole variable domain, remainder taken from reference TRBV5-1 and TRBJ2-3, is KAGVTQTPRYLIKTRGQQVTLSCSPISGHRSVSWYQQTPGQGLQFLFEYFSETQRNKGNFPGRFSGRQFSNSRSEMNVSTLELGDSALYLCASSFRGRFTDTQYFGPGTRLTVL.